In this sample, the clone carrying this TCR beta chain turned up a few times. Its antigen remains unknown. The data derive from a study of beta chain features in type 1 diabetes. Study observations and caveats: cDNA-based reads could over-represent cells with high TCR expression. In the patient group, naive, central memory and Treg TCRB repertoires seemed more alike than in the healthy donor group. When Type 1 diabetes patients were examined, their TCRB CDR3s proved moderately but significantly shorter in all four CD4+ subsets. VDJ junctions from type 1 diabetes patients carried fewer insertions and larger deletions.

Sorting with CD45RO/CCR7/CD25/CD127/CD95/CD27 yielded naive, central memory, regulatory and stem-like memory CD4+ cells. CDR3 length: 14 amino acids. From germline, CDR1 is SEHNR and CDR2 FQNEAQ (reference sequence). Between the trimmed V and J ends, which lost 2 bases and 5 bases, there was a span of 10 bases. Isolated RNA was reverse transcribed in full, so expressed TCRB transcripts were sequenced. This table comes from immunoSEQ multiplex PCR, and its TCRdb copy is limited to in-frame clones, with some not included. The table lists about 370,000 clones, over 8.5% of them singletons. This receptor was identified in a man aged 25 to 45 with type 1 diabetes. Material for sequencing was central memory CD4+ T cells from blood. The V call is TRBV7-9, the J call TRBJ1-5; possibly TRBD1 for D (6 bases). The CDR3 DNA sequence: TGTGCCAGCAGCTTAAACAGGGAGGATCAGCCCCAGCATTTT. Protein product: CASSLNREDQPQHF.